A selection of T cell receptor beta chains follows, all from one sample in a study of blood T cell repertoires in COVID-19. TCRdb keeps only in-frame clones here, not all; method: immunoSEQ multiplex PCR. This table holds 110,000 to 150,000 clones, 75% to 90% found once. The sequenced sample consisted of PBMCs or T cells enriched from blood (not recorded which). The receptors originated from a man aged 45 to 65 who had recovered from COVID-19. CDR3s include the opening cysteine and the closing phenylalanine or tryptophan. A D gene is named only where the DNA matches it firmly. Expanded clones get a size class; other rows say once, few or many, or leave the size out.

J: TRBJ1-2
D: -
size: -
V: TRBV6-5
CDR3: CASSQISGNYGYTF
DNA: TGTGCCAGCAGTCAGATCTCCGGGAACTATGGCTACACCTTC

J: TRBJ2-7
D: -
size: -
V: TRBV19
CDR3: CASSIPGSTYEQYF
DNA: TGTGCCAGTAGTATACCAGGGTCCACCTACGAGCAGTACTTC

J: TRBJ2-1
D: TRBD2
size: -
V: TRBV28
CDR3: CASSTTGTSGNREQFF
DNA: TGTGCCAGCAGTACCACGGGGACTAGCGGGAACCGTGAGCAGTTCTTC

J: TRBJ2-4
D: -
size: -
V: TRBV7-8
CDR3: CASSLGWRENIQYF
DNA: TGTGCCAGCAGCTTAGGTTGGAGGGAAAACATTCAGTACTTC

J: TRBJ1-5
D: -
size: -
V: TRBV28
CDR3: CASSLAGASNQPQHF
DNA: TGTGCCAGCAGTTTGGCGGGGGCAAGTAATCAGCCCCAGCATTTT

J: TRBJ2-1
D: -
size: -
V: TRBV14
CDR3: CASSQGGRKFF
DNA: TGTGCCAGCAGCCAAGGTGGGAGAAAGTTCTTC

J: TRBJ2-7
D: -
size: -
V: TRBV6-2/TRBV6-3
CDR3: CASSHQGYEQYF
DNA: TGTGCCAGCAGCCATCAGGGCTACGAGCAGTACTTC

J: TRBJ2-2
D: -
size: -
V: TRBV7-2
CDR3: CASSARPTTDGELFF
DNA: TGTGCCAGCAGCGCCAGACCGACTACAGACGGGGAGCTGTTTTTT

J: TRBJ1-4
D: -
size: -
V: TRBV19
CDR3: CASSSKAGVNEKLFF
DNA: TGTGCCAGTAGCTCAAAGGCGGGGGTTAATGAAAAACTGTTTTTT

J: TRBJ2-5
D: -
size: -
V: TRBV5-4
CDR3: CASSYPGDQETQYF
DNA: TGTGCCAGCAGCTATCCGGGAGATCAAGAGACCCAGTACTTC

J: TRBJ2-5
D: -
size: -
V: TRBV23-1
CDR3: CASSQSRVGWVQETQYF
DNA: TGCGCCAGCAGTCAATCGAGGGTGGGGTGGGTCCAAGAGACCCAGTACTTC

J: TRBJ1-5
D: TRBD1
size: -
V: TRBV6-4
CDR3: CASRKGQALPSQPQHF
DNA: TGTGCCAGCAGGAAAGGACAGGCCCTACCCAGTCAGCCCCAGCATTTT

J: TRBJ2-7
D: TRBD1
size: -
V: TRBV6-6
CDR3: CASSYVGQGAYEQYF
DNA: TGTGCCAGCAGTTACGTTGGTCAGGGGGCCTACGAGCAGTACTTC

J: TRBJ1-1
D: -
size: few
V: TRBV3-1/TRBV3-2
CDR3: CASSQAGVFPTEAFF
DNA: TGTGCCAGCAGCCAAGCAGGGGTCTTCCCCACTGAAGCTTTCTTT

J: TRBJ2-1
D: TRBD1
size: once
V: TRBV5-1
CDR3: CASSRPDRNNEQFF
DNA: TGCGCCAGCTCTAGGCCGGACAGGAACAATGAGCAGTTCTTC

J: TRBJ2-2
D: TRBD1
size: -
V: TRBV30
CDR3: CAWSVTGGTGELFF
DNA: TGTGCCTGGAGTGTGACAGGGGGCACCGGGGAGCTGTTTTTT

J: TRBJ1-2
D: -
size: -
V: TRBV16
CDR3: CASSPGQLNYGYTF
DNA: TGTGCCAGCAGCCCAGGACAGCTAAACTATGGCTACACCTTC

J: TRBJ1-2
D: TRBD1
size: -
V: TRBV11-2
CDR3: CASSFTGAGYTF
DNA: TGTGCCAGCAGCTTTACAGGGGCTGGCTACACCTTC

J: TRBJ2-1
D: TRBD2
size: -
V: TRBV3-1/TRBV3-2
CDR3: CASSRSILAGSIQFF
DNA: TGTGCCAGCAGCCGAAGCATACTAGCGGGGTCTATTCAGTTCTTC

J: TRBJ1-1
D: TRBD1
size: -
V: TRBV5-1
CDR3: CASSWNTGAEAFF
DNA: TGCGCCAGCAGCTGGAATACAGGGGCTGAAGCTTTCTTT

J: TRBJ2-3
D: -
size: -
V: TRBV4-3
CDR3: CASSQRGANTDTQYF
DNA: TGCGCCAGCAGCCAACGCGGGGCAAACACAGATACGCAGTATTTT

J: TRBJ1-2
D: TRBD1
size: -
V: TRBV28
CDR3: CASGQGARGYTF
DNA: TGTGCCAGCGGCCAGGGGGCCCGCGGCTACACCTTC

J: TRBJ2-7
D: TRBD2
size: -
V: TRBV28
CDR3: CASSLPTGTIGLDEQYF
DNA: TGTGCCAGCAGTTTACCCACCGGGACTATTGGGTTGGACGAGCAGTACTTC

J: TRBJ2-7
D: -
size: few
V: TRBV29-1
CDR3: CSVTRGLSSYEQYF
DNA: TGCAGCGTCACGCGAGGTCTGAGCTCCTACGAGCAGTACTTC

J: TRBJ2-2
D: -
size: -
V: TRBV7-2
CDR3: CASHSGNTGELFF
DNA: TGTGCCTCGCATAGCGGGAACACCGGGGAGCTGTTTTTT

J: TRBJ2-3
D: -
size: -
V: TRBV7-2
CDR3: CASNLVAAYTDTQYF
DNA: TGTGCCAGCAACTTAGTAGCGGCTTACACAGATACGCAGTATTTT

J: TRBJ2-3
D: -
size: few
V: TRBV6-2/TRBV6-3
CDR3: CASSSAGMRTDTQYF
DNA: TGTGCCAGCAGTTCTGCGGGGATGAGAACAGATACGCAGTATTTT

J: TRBJ1-2
D: TRBD1
size: -
V: TRBV9
CDR3: CASSVALGQGGYGYTF
DNA: TGTGCCAGCAGCGTAGCCCTGGGACAGGGAGGCTATGGCTACACCTTC

J: TRBJ1-2
D: TRBD1
size: -
V: TRBV28
CDR3: CASNPTGLYGYTF
DNA: TGTGCCAGCAACCCGACAGGGCTCTATGGCTACACCTTC

J: TRBJ1-6
D: TRBD1
size: few
V: TRBV30
CDR3: CAWTRQGTGNSPLHF
DNA: TGTGCCTGGACCCGACAGGGGACGGGCAATTCACCCCTCCACTTT

J: TRBJ1-6
D: -
size: -
V: TRBV5-6
CDR3: CASSSSGQYNSPLHF
DNA: TGTGCCAGCAGCTCATCGGGACAATATAATTCACCCCTCCACTTT

J: TRBJ2-1
D: TRBD2
size: -
V: TRBV6-2/TRBV6-3
CDR3: CASSGTSRRSEQFF
DNA: TGTGCCAGCAGCGGGACTAGCCGGAGGAGTGAGCAGTTCTTC

J: TRBJ2-2
D: TRBD2
size: -
V: TRBV7-3
CDR3: CASSLTTRASGSTGELFF
DNA: TGTGCCAGCAGCTTAACGACTCGGGCTAGCGGGTCCACCGGGGAGCTGTTTTTT

J: TRBJ2-2
D: -
size: -
V: TRBV6-5
CDR3: CASKATEGATGELFF
DNA: TGTGCCAGCAAGGCGACGGAGGGCGCCACCGGGGAGCTGTTTTTT

J: TRBJ2-5
D: TRBD2
size: once
V: TRBV5-1
CDR3: CASSLSGTQETQYF
DNA: TGCGCCAGCAGCTTGAGCGGGACTCAAGAGACCCAGTACTTC

J: TRBJ2-5
D: TRBD1
size: few
V: TRBV28
CDR3: CASRSGTAKETQYF
DNA: TGTGCCAGCAGGTCCGGGACAGCGAAAGAGACCCAGTACTTC

J: TRBJ2-2
D: TRBD2
size: -
V: TRBV7-9
CDR3: CASSSRLAPILNTGELFF
DNA: TGTGCCAGCAGCTCCCGACTAGCGCCTATCCTGAACACCGGGGAGCTGTTTTTT

J: TRBJ1-3
D: -
size: few
V: TRBV28
CDR3: CASSLGGGLASGNTIYF
DNA: TGTGCCAGCAGTTTAGGGGGGGGCCTTGCATCCGGAAACACCATATATTTT

J: TRBJ1-6
D: -
size: -
V: TRBV11-2
CDR3: CASSSRGGMDSPLHF
DNA: TGTGCCAGCAGCTCCCGTGGGGGGATGGATTCACCCCTCCACTTT

J: TRBJ2-5
D: -
size: -
V: TRBV7-3
CDR3: CASSLTGGGGQVTQYF
DNA: TGTGCCAGCAGCCTAACCGGCGGTGGGGGCCAAGTGACCCAGTACTTC

J: TRBJ2-2
D: -
size: -
V: TRBV9
CDR3: CASSPRRASRATGELFF
DNA: TGTGCCAGCAGCCCCCGGAGGGCCTCGAGGGCCACCGGGGAGCTGTTTTTT

J: TRBJ1-3
D: -
size: -
V: TRBV20-1
CDR3: CSASTGEAGNTIYF
DNA: TGCAGTGCTAGTACGGGGGAGGCTGGAAACACCATATATTTT

J: TRBJ1-3
D: -
size: once
V: TRBV24-1
CDR3: CATGGEPGNTIYF
DNA: TGTGCCACCGGCGGGGAACCAGGAAACACCATATATTTT

J: TRBJ1-1
D: -
size: -
V: TRBV12-3/TRBV12-4
CDR3: CASSLGITEAFF
DNA: TGTGCCAGCAGTTTAGGTATCACTGAAGCTTTCTTT

J: TRBJ2-7
D: -
size: -
V: TRBV6-1
CDR3: CASSEAWGVSSYEQYF
DNA: TGTGCCAGCAGTGAAGCTTGGGGCGTCAGCTCCTACGAGCAGTACTTC